These T cell receptor beta chains were read from a single sample in a study of OX40 agonist ivuxolimab in advanced cancers. Libraries were prepared by immunoSEQ multiplex PCR; TCRdb keeps only in-frame clonotypes and omits some of them. The sample carries about 26,000 clones, approximately 90% recorded once. The material was CD4+ or CD8+ T cells sorted from blood, obtained in a trial of the OX40 agonist ivuxolimab. These receptors came from an adult with an advanced solid tumor such as melanoma, head and neck, liver or kidney cancer. Each CDR3 is given with its conserved first and last residue. Fields, in order: clone size, V gene, D gene, J gene, CDR3 protein, CDR3 DNA. The D gene is left open where the match is weak. The size entry is marked missing in some rows and otherwise reads once, few, many or a size class.

>NA|TRBV7-8|TRBD2|TRBJ2-5
CASSPTDPLAGIQETQYF
TGTGCCAGCAGCCCGACCGATCCACTAGCGGGGATCCAAGAGACCCAGTACTTC
>NA|TRBV19|NA|TRBJ1-1
CASSTSLNTEAFF
TGTGCCAGTAGTACCTCATTGAACACTGAAGCTTTCTTT
>NA|TRBV7-2|TRBD2|TRBJ2-7
CASSWYSGRDSYEQYF
TGTGCCAGCAGCTGGTATAGCGGGAGGGACTCCTACGAGCAGTACTTC
>NA|TRBV19|TRBD1|TRBJ1-2
CASSTGTATYGYTF
TGTGCCAGTAGTACCGGGACAGCCACCTATGGCTACACCTTC
>NA|TRBV29-1|TRBD1|TRBJ2-6
CSVETGGATSGANVLTF
TGCAGCGTCGAAACAGGGGGCGCGACATCTGGGGCCAACGTCCTGACTTTC
>NA|TRBV6-1|NA|TRBJ1-1
CASRDATENTEAFF
TGCGCCAGCCGGGATGCGACAGAGAACACTGAAGCTTTCTTT
>NA|TRBV29-1|NA|TRBJ1-2
CSVGGGLGYTF
TGCAGCGTTGGCGGAGGCCTGGGCTACACCTTC
>NA|TRBV29-1|NA|TRBJ2-7
CSVGGREWEEYEQYF
TGCAGCGTTGGGGGAAGGGAGTGGGAAGAATACGAGCAGTACTTC
>once|TRBV9|NA|TRBJ2-1
CASSVDGINDYNEQFF
TGTGCCAGCAGCGTCGACGGGATCAACGATTATAATGAGCAGTTCTTC
>NA|TRBV11-1|NA|TRBJ2-1
CASSFGSPGNEQFF
TGTGCCAGCAGCTTTGGCAGTCCGGGCAATGAGCAGTTCTTC
>NA|TRBV9|NA|TRBJ2-2
CASSVSGNTGELFF
TGTGCCAGCAGCGTTAGCGGGAACACCGGGGAGCTGTTTTTT
>NA|TRBV6-5|NA|TRBJ2-2
CASTGPAAGELFF
TGTGCCAGCACCGGACCGGCGGCCGGGGAGCTGTTTTTT
>NA|TRBV11-3|TRBD1|TRBJ2-7
CASSFGTGQGYEQYF
TGTGCCAGCAGCTTTGGGACAGGGCAAGGTTACGAGCAGTACTTC
>NA|TRBV4-1|TRBD2|TRBJ2-1
CASRVAGGYNEQFF
TGCGCCAGCAGGGTAGCGGGGGGTTACAATGAGCAGTTCTTC
>NA|TRBV7-9|TRBD1|TRBJ2-7
CASSPRDSFYEQYF
TGTGCCAGCAGCCCCCGGGACAGCTTCTACGAGCAGTACTTC
>NA|TRBV7-9|NA|TRBJ2-1
CASSESAARGGNEQFF
TGTGCCAGCAGCGAGTCCGCAGCCAGGGGAGGCAATGAGCAGTTCTTC
>NA|TRBV7-9|TRBD1|TRBJ2-7
CASSYSDRDTHEQYF
TGTGCCAGCAGCTACTCGGACAGGGATACCCACGAGCAGTACTTC
>NA|TRBV7-6|NA|TRBJ2-5
CASSLKVRGRRETQYF
TGTGCCAGCAGCTTAAAAGTCCGGGGGCGCCGAGAGACCCAGTACTTC
>NA|TRBV11-2|NA|TRBJ2-5
CASSLGRETQYF
TGTGCCAGCAGCTTAGGCCGAGAGACCCAGTACTTC
>NA|TRBV2|TRBD2|TRBJ2-3
CASSWDTSGGLHIGTDTQYF
TGTGCCAGCAGTTGGGATACTAGCGGGGGGCTGCACATCGGCACAGATACGCAGTATTTT
>NA|TRBV5-5|NA|TRBJ2-1
CASVLGSYNEQFF
TGTGCCAGCGTCTTGGGGAGCTACAATGAGCAGTTCTTC
>once|TRBV6-1|NA|TRBJ2-7
CASSEARVSSYEQYF
TGTGCCAGCAGTGAAGCTCGGGTAAGCTCCTACGAGCAGTACTTC
>NA|TRBV7-9|TRBD2|TRBJ2-2
CASSRGLAGGANTGELFF
TGTGCCAGCAGCCGTGGGCTAGCGGGGGGCGCGAACACCGGGGAGCTGTTTTTT
>NA|TRBV29-1|NA|TRBJ2-2
CSVDRRNTGELFF
TGCAGCGTTGATCGGCGGAACACCGGGGAGCTGTTTTTT
>few|TRBV4-1|NA|TRBJ1-1
CASSQSTGNTEAFF
TGCGCCAGCAGCCAAAGTACAGGGAACACTGAAGCTTTCTTT
>NA|TRBV7-9|NA|TRBJ2-3
CASSAMGADTQYF
TGTGCCAGCAGCGCTATGGGGGCGGATACGCAGTATTTT
>NA|TRBV18|TRBD1|TRBJ2-6
CASSPPMDRVGSGANVLTF
TGTGCCAGCTCACCACCTATGGACAGGGTTGGATCTGGGGCCAACGTCCTGACTTTC
>NA|TRBV4-1|TRBD2|TRBJ2-5
CASSQDSLAGVETQYF
TGCGCCAGCAGCCAAGATTCACTAGCGGGAGTAGAGACCCAGTACTTC
>NA|TRBV5-6|NA|TRBJ2-2
CASSLDRFMTGELFF
TGTGCCAGCAGCTTGGACAGGTTTATGACCGGGGAGCTGTTTTTT
>NA|TRBV4-2|TRBD2|TRBJ2-5
CASSQEETSGAETQYF
TGTGCCAGCAGCCAAGAAGAGACTAGCGGGGCGGAGACCCAGTACTTC
>NA|TRBV7-9|TRBD1|TRBJ2-1
CASSFKGQGTDEQFF
TGTGCCAGCAGCTTTAAGGGACAGGGAACCGATGAGCAGTTCTTC
>NA|TRBV4-3|TRBD1|TRBJ2-7
CASSQADRDEQYF
TGCGCCAGCAGCCAAGCCGACAGGGACGAGCAGTACTTC
>NA|TRBV15|NA|TRBJ2-3
CATSREGPDTQYF
TGTGCCACCAGCAGAGAAGGCCCGGATACGCAGTATTTT
>NA|TRBV7-2|TRBD1|TRBJ2-1
CASSMDRGLNEQFF
TGTGCCAGCAGCATGGACAGGGGGCTCAATGAGCAGTTCTTC
>NA|TRBV28|TRBD1|TRBJ2-5
CASSFGQGERETQYF
TGTGCCAGCAGTTTCGGACAGGGTGAGAGAGAGACCCAGTACTTC
>NA|TRBV5-1|TRBD2|TRBJ2-1
CASSPTSGPYNEQFF
TGCGCCAGCAGCCCAACTAGCGGGCCCTACAATGAGCAGTTCTTC
>NA|TRBV7-9|NA|TRBJ2-1
CASSLVPGDEQFF
TGTGCCAGCAGCTTAGTACCAGGGGATGAGCAGTTCTTC
>NA|TRBV19|TRBD1|TRBJ2-5
CASSKGQDAGIKETQYF
TGTGCCAGTAGTAAGGGACAGGACGCCGGGATCAAAGAGACCCAGTACTTC
>once|TRBV9|TRBD1|TRBJ1-2
CASSQTTGSYTF
TGTGCCAGCAGCCAGACGACAGGGAGCTACACCTTC
>NA|TRBV5-1|NA|TRBJ2-7
CASSLAGNSYEQYF
TGCGCCAGCAGCTTGGCGGGAAACTCCTACGAGCAGTACTTC
>NA|TRBV10-3|TRBD1|TRBJ2-7
CAIRGDRGHEQYF
TGTGCCATCAGGGGGGACAGGGGCCACGAGCAGTACTTC
>NA|TRBV7-9|TRBD1|TRBJ2-1
CASSLVPGGLNEQFF
TGTGCCAGCAGCTTAGTTCCAGGGGGCTTGAATGAGCAGTTCTTC
>NA|TRBV11-2|TRBD2|TRBJ2-7
CASSLTSGRGYEQYF
TGTGCCAGCAGCTTAACTAGCGGGAGAGGGTACGAGCAGTACTTC
>NA|TRBV28|TRBD1|TRBJ1-2
CASSSSTWTGGGYGYTF
TGTGCCAGCAGTTCCTCGACTTGGACAGGGGGCGGCTATGGCTACACCTTC
>NA|TRBV28|NA|TRBJ2-1
CASSLDTPYNEQFF
TGTGCCAGCAGTTTGGACACACCGTACAATGAGCAGTTCTTC
>NA|TRBV2|TRBD2|TRBJ2-1
CAGDSSGSYNEQFF
TGTGCCGGGGATTCTAGCGGGTCCTACAATGAGCAGTTCTTC
>few|TRBV6-5|TRBD1|TRBJ1-2
CASSRQGGSTGYTF
TGTGCCAGCAGTCGACAGGGAGGTTCCACTGGCTACACCTTC
>once|TRBV7-7|TRBD2|TRBJ2-1
CASSPPTSGTSNEQFF
TGTGCTAGCAGCCCACCTACTAGCGGGACCTCCAATGAGCAGTTCTTC
>NA|TRBV18|NA|TRBJ1-5
CASSTGRTSFQDQPQHF
TGTGCCAGCTCAACCGGACGGACGAGCTTTCAGGATCAGCCCCAGCATTTT
>NA|TRBV27|NA|TRBJ2-7
CASSDRGTHNEQYF
TGTGCCAGCAGTGACCGGGGGACTCACAACGAGCAGTACTTC
>NA|TRBV19|NA|TRBJ2-1
CASSSGQYNEQFF
TGTGCCAGTAGTAGTGGACAGTACAATGAGCAGTTCTTC
>NA|TRBV7-9|TRBD1|TRBJ1-5
CASSFAGGPYSNQPQHF
TGTGCCAGCAGCTTTGCAGGGGGGCCTTATAGCAATCAGCCCCAGCATTTT
>large|TRBV4-1|NA|TRBJ2-3
CASSQDRYGGPSDTQYF
TGCGCCAGCAGCCAAGATCGCTACGGGGGGCCCTCAGATACGCAGTATTTT
>once|TRBV6-6|NA|TRBJ1-6
CASSYSNSNNSPLHF
TGTGCCAGCAGTTACTCGAATTCCAATAATTCACCCCTCCACTTT
>NA|TRBV7-9|TRBD2|TRBJ2-4
CASSLTSGNRRENIQYF
TGTGCCAGCAGCCTGACTAGCGGGAACCGTCGGGAAAACATTCAGTACTTC